This T cell receptor (beta chain) came from a study of regulatory T cells in long-lasting Graves disease. Time point meaning: newly diagnosed GD, antithyroid drugs for less than 3 months. RNA from PBMCs was the source of the TCR library. In each case, Graves' disease was diagnosed per American Thyroid Association guidelines. Recruitment took place at an endocrinology department in Xi'an, China. This clonotype has at least ten counts. Sequencing libraries for TCR beta were prepared with iRepertoire HTBI primers and Arm-PCR of CDR3 regions. TCRdb ran MiXCR on the multiplex PCR reads and lists one entry per CDR3 protein. This table has around 420,000 distinct CDR3 sequences, over 12% appearing once. The CDR3 length is 16 residues. Germline CDR1 SGHDN, CDR2 FVKESK. V was cut by 2 bases and J by 5 bases, with 18 bases left in between. This sample also appeared in a second study, on T cells in Graves' hyperthyroidism and ophthalmopathy. That paper states: Uncontrolled infection, other autoimmune disease, pregnancy or lactation led to exclusion. Diagnostic assessment was based on clinical symptoms, serum thyroxine and TRAb, thyroid ultrasound and orbital computed tomography.

This TCR came from a woman aged 40 to 49 with Graves disease. V and J are TRBV14 and TRBJ2-5, with a weak D call TRBD1 (6 bases). This sample comprised peripheral blood mononuclear cells (PBMCs), obtained at new diagnosis, from a patient treated with antithyroid drugs. DNA for the CDR3: TGTGCCAGCAGCCAAATTCCCAATTGGCAGGGGGAGACCCAGTACTTC. It translates to CASSQIPNWQGETQYF.